Listed here is a single T cell receptor beta chain. Its antigen is undetermined. Ophthalmopathy was moderately-to-severely active, CAS at least 3, NOSPECS at least 4, lasting under 3 months. The PBMCs were taken from around 9 ml of fresh peripheral blood. TCR beta CDR3 amplification used RNA transcripts. Second-round multiplex PCR came after a first-round RT-PCR that employed HTBI primers. TCRdb passed the multiplex PCR reads through MiXCR, listing each CDR3 protein once. Here the sample spans around 670,000 distinct CDR3 sequences, about 44% being singletons. Germline assignment: CDR1 LNHNV and CDR2 YYDKDF (reference sequence). This CDR3 has 12 amino acids. V lost 9 bases and J 1 base, leaving 10 bases between the germline ends. The sample comes from a study of Graves' ophthalmopathy and Graves' hyperthyroidism. Study conclusions and caveats: In separating ophthalmopathy from stable hyperthyroidism, a 13-signature model achieved 87.88% sensitivity and 70% to 83% specificity.

The sample was peripheral blood. The TCR was taken from an adult man with Graves' ophthalmopathy. The chain recombines TRBV15 with TRBJ2-7, with a possible D match to TRBD1 (5 bases). The CDR3 region is CATDIESYEQYF. CDR3 coding DNA: TGTGCCACGGACATTGAGTCCTACGAGCAGTACTTC.